What follows is one TCR beta chain and its context. Its antigen is not known. Trimming shortened V by 6 bases and J by 4 bases, and 16 bases separated the two germline ends. The CDR3 runs to 15 residues. Looked up from germline, CDR1 is KGHSH and CDR2 is LQKENI. Generated by immunoSEQ multiplex PCR, the TCRdb table keeps only in-frame clones and is missing some. There are about 20,000 clones in the sample; 78% occur only once, and approximately 25% lies in the top ten. The sample belongs to a study of T cells in tumors after PD-1 blockade. Study details: No patient had prior checkpoint blockade, systemic immunosuppression, or radiotherapy within 4 weeks. The study's findings and limits: Some novel exhausted tumor clones appeared in pre-treatment blood, suggesting peripheral recruitment.

Sequencing used PBMCs, obtained before anti-PD-1 treatment. The receptor comes from a human donor with basal cell carcinoma. The chain employs TRBV18 and TRBJ2-1, with D perhaps assigned TRBD1 or TRBD2 (7 bases each). The CDR3 loop is CASSPQGGGYNEQFF. In DNA form, the CDR3 reads TGTGCCAGCTCCCCTCAGGGGGGGGGTTACAATGAGCAGTTCTTC.